The T cell receptor beta chain under discussion was sequenced for a study of T cells in localized non-small cell lung cancer (dated by TCRdb to the early 2020s). Background for the entire study: T cell repertoires of some 240 early-stage NSCLC patients were analyzed, with tumors being compared against uninvolved tumor-adjacent lungs. NSCLC patients had a mean age of roughly 66 years, and around 140 were male and about a hundred female. The cohort comprised some 240 treatment-naïve NSCLC patients with resected, localized lung tumors.

At diagnosis, peripheral blood, uninvolved tumor-adjacent lung and tumor were collected and stored as a combination of fresh-frozen and FFPE material. For TCR repertoire profiling, blood samples were analyzed in the form of peripheral blood mononuclear cells. Study-level results and caveats: Longer overall survival was associated with higher T cell density in blood, whereas shorter survival was associated with higher clonality in adjacent lung. A median of around 57 of the top 100 tumor clones turned up in the paired uninvolved adjacent lung, and 25 to 30 of those clones also ranked among the top 100 of that same adjacent lung. Uninvolved tumor-adjacent lung showed the highest T cell clonality, higher than tumor, which suggests more focused antigenic responses in the uninvolved tumor-adjacent lung. Multi-region tumor sequencing was not performed, so intratumor heterogeneity could not be excluded. Because the study design was exploratory, TCR variables were selected using unadjusted p-values without false-discovery rate correction.

TCR beta CDR3 regions were sequenced from DNA using the immunoSEQ Assay. Per the original workflow: To compute T cell density, TCR beta template counts were normalized to usable DNA, which was estimated by amplifying housekeeping genes. The preseqR package was used to estimate richness by extrapolating to 400,000 templates for PBMC samples and to 120,000 templates for tissue samples. Clonality was taken to be one minus Pielou's evenness. Tissue-enriched TCRs were identified through differential abundance testing performed on productive amino-acid clonotypes, with a minimum total count of 5 and an alpha of 0.1. The Jaccard Index and the Morisita Overlap Index were used to quantify repertoire overlap between compartments. TCR beta CDR3s were clustered by GLIPH together with public tetramer-defined viral CDR3s, and at least three viral sequences plus V-gene enrichment were required for viral motifs. Held by TCRdb, this immuneACCESS table contains in-frame sequences only and omits some clones. Under half of the omission traces to an unresolved V gene where checked; the cause of the rest is unknown. Clone size and V and J calls were adopted from that table, with D and trimming inferred from the DNA. The sample contains some 25,000 clones, around 88% of them found a single time. Roughly 14% of the sample is held by the ten biggest clonotypes.

Reading from cysteine to phenylalanine, the CDR3 counts 14 amino acids. Of the read, only the CDR3 DNA is kept; its 42 bases are in frame from base 1. The junction carries 13 bases between V and J, which are trimmed by 3 bases and 4 bases respectively. Based on the germline V gene, the CDR1 and CDR2 sequences are SGDLS and YYNGEE. This clone was seen a handful of times. Its antigen is currently not known. The input lacks base qualities; no much larger clone sits a single base away. The chain is made from TRBV9 and TRBJ1-2, with TRBD1 tentatively as D gene (6 bases match). This sequence originates from a female donor over 55 with stage I lung adenocarcinoma. The sequencing here drew on peripheral blood, taken before any cancer treatment. The CDR3: CASSAEGGSYGYTF. The sequenced DNA is TGTGCCAGCAGCGCCGAGGGGGGTAGCTATGGCTACACCTTC.